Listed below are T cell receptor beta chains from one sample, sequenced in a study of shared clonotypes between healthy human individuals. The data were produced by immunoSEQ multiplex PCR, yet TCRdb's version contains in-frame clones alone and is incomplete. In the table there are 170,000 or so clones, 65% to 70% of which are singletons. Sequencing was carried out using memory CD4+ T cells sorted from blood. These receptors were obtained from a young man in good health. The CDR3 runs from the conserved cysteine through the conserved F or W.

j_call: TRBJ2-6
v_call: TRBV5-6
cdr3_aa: CASSSTGRLYSGANVLTF

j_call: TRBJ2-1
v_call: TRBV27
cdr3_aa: CASSLTSGRAPLPYNEQFF

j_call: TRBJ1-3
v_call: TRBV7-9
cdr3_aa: CASSPPGNTIYF

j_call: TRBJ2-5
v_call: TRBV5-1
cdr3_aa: CASSLAGRRQETQYF

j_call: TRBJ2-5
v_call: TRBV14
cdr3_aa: CASSQLTGETQYF

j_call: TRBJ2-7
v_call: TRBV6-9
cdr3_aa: CASSWDSRYEQYF

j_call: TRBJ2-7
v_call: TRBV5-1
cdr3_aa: CASSFGLAGVKEQYF

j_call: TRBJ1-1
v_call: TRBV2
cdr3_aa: CASSGEVGTKAFF

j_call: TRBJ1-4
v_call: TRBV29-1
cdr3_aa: CSAQQGREKLFF

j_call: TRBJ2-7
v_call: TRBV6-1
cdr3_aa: CASSGARTVDILSPYF

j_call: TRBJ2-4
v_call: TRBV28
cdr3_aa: CASSSARNGIQYF

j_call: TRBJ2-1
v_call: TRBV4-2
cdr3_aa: CASSQGAQGEQFF

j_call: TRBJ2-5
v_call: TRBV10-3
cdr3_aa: CAIRGGTSGSQETQYF

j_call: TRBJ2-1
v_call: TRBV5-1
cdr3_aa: CASSSTLAGGMNEQFF

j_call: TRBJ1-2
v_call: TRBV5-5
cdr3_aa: CASSFHQGGYTF

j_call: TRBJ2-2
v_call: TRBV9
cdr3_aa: CASSGAGYTGELFF

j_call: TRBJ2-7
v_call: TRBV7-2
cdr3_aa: CASSHATGGASAYEQYF